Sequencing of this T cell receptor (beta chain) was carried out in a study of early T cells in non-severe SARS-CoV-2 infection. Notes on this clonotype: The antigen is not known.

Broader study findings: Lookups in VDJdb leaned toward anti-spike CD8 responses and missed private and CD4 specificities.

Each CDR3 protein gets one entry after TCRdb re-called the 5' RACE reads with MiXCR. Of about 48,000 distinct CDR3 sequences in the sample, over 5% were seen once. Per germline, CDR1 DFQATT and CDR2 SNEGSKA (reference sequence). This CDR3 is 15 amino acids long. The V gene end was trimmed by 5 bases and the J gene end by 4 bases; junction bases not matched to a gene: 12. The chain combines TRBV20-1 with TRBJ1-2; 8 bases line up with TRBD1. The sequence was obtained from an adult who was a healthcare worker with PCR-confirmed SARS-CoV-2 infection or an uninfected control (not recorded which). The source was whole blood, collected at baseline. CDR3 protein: CSAPRTRTGGYGYTF. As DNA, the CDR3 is TGCAGTGCTCCCCGCACCCGTACAGGGGGCTATGGCTACACCTTC.